This T cell receptor (beta chain) is from a study of CD8 T cells in ankylosing spondylitis. TCRdb reprocessed the 5' RACE reads with MiXCR, giving one entry per CDR3 protein. This sample has tens of thousands of distinct CDR3 sequences; about 5.2% occur once, and the top ten carry about 1.7%. This receptor was identified in a female donor with ankylosing spondylitis or in good health (not recorded which). Sequenced sample: blood, either unsorted or a sorted T cell fraction (not recorded which).

CDR3 coding DNA: TGTGCCAGCAGCTGGGGACAGAGCACAGATACGCAGTATTTT. Translated, it gives CASSWGQSTDTQYF. This chain joins TRBV9 and TRBJ2-3, with 7 nucleotides matching TRBD1. V gave up 4 bases and J gave up 0 bases; unmatched junction bases: 2. CDR3 length: 14 residues. The V gene's germline CDR1 is SGDLS and CDR2 YYNGEE.